The present TCR beta chain was sequenced within a study of shared clonotypes between healthy human individuals (dated by TCRdb to the early 2020s). General notes on the study: The cohort comprised a couple of women and a few men aged 18 to 49 years. Per donor, leukapheresis produced somewhere between about 0.85 and 8.9 billion PBMCs. To estimate repertoire size and how much clonotypes are shared between individuals, the study performed deep sequencing of blood TCR repertoires from 4 to 6 healthy adults. Per donor, three plates each were used for CD4 naive and CD4 memory, two for CD8 naive, and one for CD8 memory. Libraries were prepared and TCR repertoires were sequenced by different laboratories using diverse techniques, in order to increase sequencing depth and limit assay-specific biases. General study outcomes and caveats: Compared with non-shared clonotypes, the clonotypes found in all four sorted-subset donors had higher generation probabilities. Pairwise subsampling led to the expectation that sequencing depth would affect the degree of clonotype sharing among donors. Across four donors, approximately 5% of naive CD4, over 3% of naive CD8, 2.3% of memory CD4, and 0.4% of memory CD8 clonotypes were shared. Sampling was limited to blood, and TCR repertoires in tissue likely differ from TCR repertoires in blood. Rarefaction of sorted-subset datasets indicated incomplete sequencing despite the large sequencing depth. Estimated clonotype richness was generally larger for naive than for memory subsets. The small number of donors limited the genetic and exposure-history diversity represented.

A distance of 7 bases separates the germline ends of V and J, which lose 1 base and 3 bases respectively. The CDR3 spans 15 residues, from the cysteine through the phenylalanine. The DNA shown is the 45-base CDR3, in frame from base 1. In the germline V gene (reference sequence), CDR1 corresponds to SEHNR and CDR2 to FQNEAQ. CD8 naive samples were obtained by positive selection for CCR7 among CD45RO-negative cells, yielding a CD45RA+CCR7+ population from which TemRA cells were excluded. Healthy HIV-negative adults with no recently reported acute infections or vaccinations were included as donors. Every donor was a Caucasian adult living in Nashville, Tennessee, USA. Blood was collected by leukapheresis, and PBMCs were isolated by Ficoll-Histopaque density gradient centrifugation and then cryopreserved in liquid nitrogen vapor phase. Analytical flow cytometry was used to check the purity and quantity of each magnetically sorted T cell population. Genomic DNA was isolated from every sorted fraction and measured by UV absorbance on a Nanodrop 2000c.

Note on this clone: The specificity of this receptor is unknown. Per-base qualities were not stored, and no clone one base away is much larger. Other DNA sequences within the sample encode an identical CDR3.

TCR CDR3 regions were amplified from genomic DNA by multiplex PCR using the deep immunoSEQ assay. Extracted genomic DNA from each cell subset was spread evenly across all wells of several immunoSEQ 96-well plates, with each plate serving as a replicate. For sorted subsets, 200 to 250 ng of genomic DNA, equivalent to 25,000 to 30,000 T cell genomes, went into each replicate PCR. Purified libraries were quantified with a Qubit 3.0 fluorometer, sized on a Bioanalyzer 2100, and re-quantified with the KAPA Library Quantification kit. Every immunoSEQ 96-well plate was sequenced on a dedicated single-read 150-cycle Illumina NextSeq 550 flow cell. Under the source paper's analysis protocol: Because the immunoSEQ output held only junctional sequences and lacked quality scores, the filtering could not match the filtering applied to full-length reads. To assign V/J genes and CDR3, sequences were annotated against IMGT germline references using PyIR, a Python wrapper for IgBLAST v1.9. Any read was removed if the V/J assignment was weak (E-value above 1e-6), the CDR3 was missing, or the read contained stop codons, out-of-frame junctions, or ambiguous translated residues. V3J clonotypes were defined as sequences sharing the same inferred V gene, J gene, and CDR3 amino acid sequence. To compute the percentage overlap between repertoires, the number of shared unique clonotypes was divided by the size of the smaller repertoire. Repertoire richness was assessed with RTK rarefaction, the Chao1 estimator, and Recon v2.1 estimates of unobserved clonotypes. Generation probabilities were computed with OLGA for all TCRbeta clonotypes obtained by the gDNA method from several donors. Drawn from immuneACCESS, this table holds only the in-frame rearrangements with V and J called that TCRdb kept. Clones are partly lost; checked studies trace under half to an unresolved V gene and leave the rest unexplained. V, J and clone size reflect that table, while D and trimming were determined from the DNA. The sample table shows about 1,900,000 clones, and less than 95% are seen once. Roughly 1% of the sample rests with the top ten.

This TCR came from a man between 18 and 35 years old in good health. The material sequenced was naive CD8+ T cells sorted from blood. The cell subset or site label of this sample denotes: CD45RA+CCR7+. The chain is encoded by TRBV7-9 joined to TRBJ2-6, with no confidently assigned D gene. The DNA sequence is TGTGCCAGCAGCTTAGTCGGCCTTGGGGCCAACGTCCTGACTTTC. Its protein is CASSLVGLGANVLTF.